One sample yielded the 29 T cell receptor beta chains listed below, sequenced in a study of cytomegalovirus exposure and HLA in healthy donors. Vbeta (60) and Jbeta (13) primers were used in the PCR. This table comes from immunoSEQ multiplex PCR, and its TCRdb copy is limited to in-frame clones, with some not included. The sample carries 140,000 to 150,000 clones, 75% recorded once. The sample comprised PBMCs. These receptors originate from a man aged 25 to 45 in good health and CMV-seronegative.

The chain recombines TRBV5-6 with TRBJ2-1; 9 positions match TRBD1. Trimming at V came to 0 bases and at J to 3 bases, leaving 1 base not matched to a gene. Germline CDR1 and CDR2: SGHDT and YYEEEE. The length of the CDR3 is 15 residues. The CDR3 spells CASSLGDRDYNEQFF. CDR3 nucleotide sequence: TGTGCCAGCAGCTTGGGGGACAGGGACTACAATGAGCAGTTCTTC.

This clone was observed a few times. V is TRBV11-3 and J is TRBJ2-4; D unclear. CDR3 length: 13 amino acids. Germline values: CDR1 SGHNT, CDR2 YENEEA. Trimming removed 1 base at V and 12 bases at J, with 13 bases between. The CDR3 sequence is CASSLAPGERQYF. CDR3 bases: TGTGCCAGCAGCTTAGCCCCCGGTGAACGTCAGTACTTC.

This chain uses TRBV16 with TRBJ1-5; unclear D gene. CDR1 and CDR2 (germline): KGHSY, FQNENV. The CDR3 contains 14 residues. Trimming removed 0 bases from V and 4 bases from J, with 7 bases in between. The CDR3 DNA is TGTGCCAGCAGCCAATCACGGGAAAATCAGCCCCAGCATTTT. This encodes CASSQSRENQPQHF.

The chain recombines TRBV19 with TRBJ1-5, with 7 bases fitting TRBD1. The germline V gene encodes CDR1 LNHDA and CDR2 SQIVND (reference sequence). The CDR3 runs 17 residues. With V trimmed by 3 bases and J by 2 bases, 10 bases remained unmatched. CDR3 coding DNA: TGTGCCAGTAGTATCAGTAATACAGGGGCGGGCAATCAGCCCCAGCATTTT. This codes for CASSISNTGAGNQPQHF.

The V call is TRBV7-2, the J call TRBJ2-5, with 8 bases fitting TRBD2. Trimming removed 6 bases from V and 5 bases from J; junction bases left unmatched: 14. The CDR3 runs to 16 residues. Germline loops: CDR1 SGHTA, CDR2 FQGNSA. CDR3 nucleotide sequence: TGTGCCAGCAGTTGGGGGGGAGCGGGAGTGGTGGAGACCCAGTACTTC. Protein sequence: CASSWGGAGVVETQYF.

The chain joins TRBV28 to TRBJ1-2, with D unclear. In germline, CDR1 is MDHEN, CDR2 SYDVKM. The CDR3 contains 12 residues. V shed 10 bases and J shed 8 bases, with 17 bases lying between them. The CDR3 coding sequence is TGTGCCACCATTTCGACGAGGCGGGGCTACACCTTC. Its translation: CATISTRRGYTF.

The chain is built from TRBV5-1 and TRBJ2-7, with 13 positions matching TRBD2. CDR1 and CDR2 from the germline V gene are SGHRS and YFSETQ. V lost 0 bases and J lost 6; bases outside the gene matches: 3. The CDR3 sequence is 15 residues long. CDR3 in amino acids: CASSLAGTSGTEQYF. In DNA form, the CDR3 reads TGCGCCAGCAGCTTGGCCGGGACTAGCGGGACCGAGCAGTACTTC.

This chain uses TRBV2 with TRBJ1-2; no clear D. The germline gives CDR1 SNHLY, CDR2 FYNNEI. This CDR3 spans 15 amino acids. V gave up 2 bases and J gave up 4 bases, with 14 bases separating them. The CDR3: CASSEPAGVFYGYTF. CDR3 bases: TGTGCCAGCAGTGAACCAGCAGGCGTCTTCTATGGCTACACCTTC.

V gene TRBV28 combines with J gene TRBJ2-5; 16 bases map to TRBD2. The CDR3 loop spans 16 amino acids. Germline trimming cut 5 bases from V and 5 bases from J; bases unmatched to any gene: 5. Germline V gives CDR1 MDHEN, CDR2 SYDVKM. This chain's CDR3 is CASSGTSGRARETQYF. CDR3 coding DNA: TGTGCCAGCAGTGGGACTAGCGGGAGGGCCCGGGAGACCCAGTACTTC.

This clone showed up just once. Additional DNA sequences in this sample encode the identical CDR3. The CDR3 DNA reads as TGTGCCAGCAGACAAATGTCGGGGGAAGCTTTCTTT. Amino acids: CASRQMSGEAFF. The gene calls are TRBV6-5 and TRBJ1-1; D not certain. Trimming removed 6 bases at V and 8 bases at J, with 13 bases between. Germline loops: CDR1 MNHEY, CDR2 SVGAGI. The CDR3 runs 12 residues.

The chain uses TRBV4-2 and TRBJ1-1; TRBD1 is a possible D gene (5 bases). The CDR3 totals 14 residues. Trimming removed 4 bases from V and 4 bases from J, with 13 bases in between. Germline-derived CDR1 and CDR2 are LGHNA and YNFKEQ. The CDR3 spells CASSRSSGGTEAFF. CDR3 bases: TGTGCCAGCAGCCGTAGTTCGGGGGGCACTGAAGCTTTCTTT.

V and J are TRBV18 and TRBJ2-7, with 8 bases aligning to TRBD1. CDR1 and CDR2 from the germline V gene are KGHSH and LQKENI. Germline trimming cut 1 base from V and 6 bases from J; bases unmatched to any gene: 5. The CDR3 sequence is 14 residues long. The chain's CDR3 is CASSPRVTGAEQYF. Here the CDR3 DNA reads TGTGCCAGCTCACCACGGGTGACAGGGGCCGAGCAGTACTTC.

This chain links TRBV2 with TRBJ2-1; 7 positions match TRBD2. The CDR3 runs 14 residues. The V gene's germline CDR1 is SNHLY and CDR2 FYNNEI. J gave up 4 bases and V 6 bases, and 6 bases lay outside the gene matches. The CDR3 DNA sequence: TGTGCCAGCAGGGGAAGCGGGGCATACAATGAGCAGTTCTTC. Translated, it gives CASRGSGAYNEQFF.

The chain joins TRBV5-6 to TRBJ2-1, with 9 bases matching TRBD1. The germline CDR1 and CDR2 sequences are SGHDT and YYEEEE. V lost 3 bases, J lost 7 bases, and 2 bases stayed unmatched. The CDR3 is 13 amino acids. CDR3: CASSSGTGNEQFF. The CDR3 coding sequence is TGTGCCAGCAGCTCCGGGACAGGGAATGAGCAGTTCTTC.

The rearrangement joins TRBV5-1 to TRBJ2-3; TRBD1 might be the D (6 bases). Germline CDR1 reads SGHRS; CDR2 reads YFSETQ. The CDR3 runs 16 residues. The V and J ends lost 0 bases and 0 bases respectively, with 11 bases between them. The CDR3 sequence is CASSLADSPSTDTQYF. In DNA, the CDR3 is TGCGCCAGCAGCTTGGCGGACAGCCCTAGCACAGATACGCAGTATTTT.

This chain connects TRBV5-1 to TRBJ2-1; TRBD1 matches 7 bases. Germline V gene data show CDR1 as SGHRS and CDR2 as YFSETQ. The CDR3 sequence is 15 residues long. V shed 2 bases, J shed 2 bases, and the junction held 4 bases outside the gene matches. This chain's CDR3 is CASSFRDSPYNEQFF. The CDR3 DNA is TGCGCCAGCAGCTTCCGGGACAGTCCCTACAATGAGCAGTTCTTC.

This chain connects TRBV7-7 to TRBJ2-5, with D possibly matching TRBD1 (6 bases). This CDR3 comprises 15 residues. Trimming shortened V by 5 bases and J by 2 bases, and 15 bases separated the two germline ends. Germline CDR1 SSHAT, CDR2 FNYEAQ (reference sequence). The CDR3 nucleotides are TGTGCCAGCAGCAGACTACTGGACAGACAAGAGACCCAGTACTTC. This encodes CASSRLLDRQETQYF.

This clone was seen a single time. The chain recombines TRBV28 with TRBJ2-5; TRBD2 might be the D (6 bases). The CDR3 contains 13 residues. V lost 2 bases, J lost 3 bases, and 7 bases lay in between. CDR1 and CDR2 from the germline V gene are MDHEN and SYDVKM. CDR3 residues: CASSLGGKETQYF. The CDR3 DNA follows: TGTGCCAGCAGTTTAGGCGGGAAAGAGACCCAGTACTTC. Full variable domain (rest looked up from reference TRBV28 and TRBJ2-5): DVKVTQSSRYLVKRTGEKVFLECVQDMDHENMFWYRQDPGLGLRLIYFSYDVKMKEKGDIPEGYSVSREKKERFSLILESASTNQTSMYLCASSLGGKETQYFGPGTRLLVL.

The rearrangement links TRBV11-2 to TRBJ2-2, with D tentatively TRBD1 (6 bases). The CDR3 is made up of 13 amino acids. V lost 8 bases and J lost 7, with 14 bases in between. CDR1 and CDR2 (germline): SGHAT, FQNNGV. CDR3 nucleotide sequence: TGTGCCAGCTTACAGGGTTGGAACGGGGAGCTGTTTTTT. Translation: CASLQGWNGELFF.

The table lists this clone with a few counts. The rearrangement joins TRBV5-1 to TRBJ2-6, with D possibly being TRBD2 (6 bases). The V gene lost 0 bases and the J gene lost 2 bases, with 9 bases spanning the gap. The germline CDR1 and CDR2 sequences are SGHRS and YFSETQ. The CDR3 is made up of 16 amino acids. The CDR3 coding sequence is TGCGCCAGCAGCTTGGCGCGGGGCGCTGGGGCCAACGTCCTGACTTTC. Translating it yields CASSLARGAGANVLTF.

The chain has TRBV9 and TRBJ2-7; weak D call: TRBD2 (5 bases). Germline CDR1 reads SGDLS; CDR2 reads YYNGEE. V lost 2 bases and J lost 2, with 14 bases in between. This CDR3 contains 15 residues. CDR3 nucleotides: TGTGCCAGCAGCGTTGGCGGAGGCGCCCCCTACGAGCAGTACTTC. It translates to CASSVGGGAPYEQYF.

The chain couples TRBV28 to TRBJ2-3; 9 nucleotides match TRBD1. Germline V gives CDR1 MDHEN, CDR2 SYDVKM. With 8 bases clipped from V and 3 bases from J, the junction kept 9 bases outside the gene matches. This CDR3 has 15 residues. CDR3 residues: CASVPGQGFTDTQYF. The CDR3 nucleotides read TGTGCCAGCGTTCCCGGACAGGGGTTTACAGATACGCAGTATTTT.

The chain carries TRBV30 and TRBJ1-1; tentative D call: TRBD1 (5 bases). Per germline, CDR1 GTSNPN and CDR2 SVGIG (reference sequence). Between the trimmed V and J ends, which lost 4 bases and 1 base, there was a span of 13 bases. The CDR3 contains 14 residues. CDR3 amino acids: CAWTLGGGNTEAFF. In nucleotides, the CDR3 is TGTGCCTGGACCCTAGGCGGGGGGAACACTGAAGCTTTCTTT.

The chain is built from TRBV7-9 and TRBJ1-1, with a weak D call TRBD1 (5 bases). Germline assignment: CDR1 SEHNR and CDR2 FQNEAQ (reference sequence). V shed 3 bases and J shed 1 base, with 6 bases lying between them. The CDR3 runs to 13 residues. This CDR3 reads CASSFRENTEAFF. The CDR3 region has the DNA TGTGCCAGCAGCTTCAGGGAGAACACTGAAGCTTTCTTT.

The chain couples TRBV11-2 to TRBJ2-3; 9 bases fit TRBD2. Germline-derived CDR1 and CDR2 are SGHAT and FQNNGV. Losses at the gene ends were 3 bases for V and 2 bases for J; bases not matched to a gene: 3. The CDR3 spans 15 residues. In DNA, the CDR3 is TGTGCCAGCAGCTTCGAGCGGGGGGTCACAGATACGCAGTATTTT. Translating gives CASSFERGVTDTQYF.

This rearrangement joins TRBV7-7 to TRBJ2-1, with TRBD2 identical over 9 bases. Germline trimming cut 3 bases from V and 8 bases from J; bases unmatched to any gene: 2. The length of the CDR3 is 13 residues. Germline assignment: CDR1 SSHAT and CDR2 FNYEAQ (reference sequence). The CDR3 sequence is CASSFSGSYEQFF. The DNA of the CDR3 is TGTGCCAGCAGCTTTAGCGGGAGCTATGAGCAGTTCTTC.

The chain uses TRBV5-4 and TRBJ2-2, with TRBD2 identical over 14 bases. V trimming: 5 bases; J trimming: 7 bases; junction bases outside the gene matches: 7. Per the germline V gene, CDR1 is SGHNT and CDR2 is YYREEE (reference sequence). The CDR3 contains 16 residues. As DNA, the CDR3 is TGTGCCAGCAGACGAGGGACTAGCGGGAGAGACGGGGAGCTGTTTTTT. Residues: CASRRGTSGRDGELFF.

The rearrangement uses TRBV7-8 and TRBJ2-1; 10 bases are shared with TRBD2. Trimming removed 1 base from V and 10 bases from J; junction bases left unmatched: 10. Per the germline V gene, CDR1 is SGHVS and CDR2 is FQNEAQ. This CDR3 comprises 16 residues. The CDR3: CASSLDGAGGPGEQFF. The CDR3 DNA is TGTGCCAGCAGCTTAGATGGAGCGGGAGGGCCGGGGGAGCAGTTCTTC.

On this clone itself: Other DNA sequences in the same sample also yield this CDR3. V is TRBV5-1 and J is TRBJ2-7; a weak D match, TRBD1 (5 bases). The CDR3 is 13 residues long. Germline assignment: CDR1 SGHRS and CDR2 YFSETQ. Trimming removed 2 bases at V and 1 base at J, with 7 bases between. CDR3 nucleotides: TGCGCCAGCAGCTTTACAGGATCCTACGAGCAGTACTTC. This codes for CASSFTGSYEQYF.